This T cell receptor (beta chain) was identified in a study of T cells in Graves' hyperthyroidism and ophthalmopathy. Over 9 ml of fresh peripheral blood supplied the PBMCs. Germline assignment: CDR1 MDHEN and CDR2 SYDVKM. Losses at the gene ends were 5 bases for V and 6 bases for J; bases not matched to a gene: 4. This CDR3 comprises 13 residues. The table lists this clonotype with many counts. Authors of the study amplified TCR beta CDR3 regions from RNA transcripts. Carried out on the TCR CDR3, a first-round RT-PCR used the HTBI primer set. TCRdb re-called the multiplex PCR reads with MiXCR, one entry per CDR3 protein. The data contain a few hundred thousand distinct CDR3 sequences, roughly 17% of them singletons.

The V and J genes are TRBV28 and TRBJ1-5; TRBD1 aligns across 7 bases. Input material: blood. The TCR sequence derives from a woman younger than 35 with Graves' ophthalmopathy. The CDR3 nucleotides are TGTGCCAGCAGTCCGACAGGGAGTCAGCCCCAGCATTTT. This sequence encodes CASSPTGSQPQHF.